The 13 T cell receptor beta chains presented below share a single source sample, sequenced in a study of blood T cell repertoires in COVID-19. Some clones are missing from TCRdb's copy, which holds only in-frame ones; the method was immunoSEQ multiplex PCR. The sample lists roughly 350,000 clones, about nine tenths occurring once. The specimen sequenced was peripheral blood. The receptors shown here come from a woman aged 45-65 years with COVID-19, enrolled during active disease.

The chain is built from TRBV19 and TRBJ1-2, with D possibly being TRBD1 (6 bases). Between the trimmed V and J ends, which lost 5 bases and 0 bases, there was a span of 13 bases. The CDR3 runs 15 residues. Per germline, CDR1 LNHDA and CDR2 SQIVND (reference sequence). CDR3 DNA: TGTGCCAGTAGTCGGACGCAGGGGACTAACTATGGCTACACCTTC. Its translation: CASSRTQGTNYGYTF.

This clone showed up just a few times. This sequence joins TRBV2 and TRBJ2-2, with D maybe TRBD2 (6 bases). Germline loops: CDR1 SNHLY, CDR2 FYNNEI. V lost 6 bases, J lost 3 bases, and 8 bases lay in between. CDR3 length: 13 amino acids. In nucleotides, the CDR3 is TGTGCCAGCAGAGTAGCGGACACCGGGGAGCTGTTTTTT. It yields the protein CASRVADTGELFF.

The chain has TRBV5-1 and TRBJ1-1; no clear D gene. The CDR3 length is 14 residues. The V end lost 4 bases, the J end lost 8 bases, and 18 bases lay between the germline ends. Per the germline V gene, CDR1 is SGHRS and CDR2 is YFSETQ. The CDR3 loop reads CASSAATVDKEAFF. CDR3 sequence (DNA): TGCGCCAGCAGCGCAGCGACGGTGGATAAGGAAGCTTTCTTT.

This chain uses TRBV9 with TRBJ2-1; D is perhaps TRBD2 (5 bases). V was clipped by 3 bases and J by 9 bases, with 10 bases between them. The CDR3 has 12 residues. CDR1 is SGDLS and CDR2 is YYNGEE in the germline V gene. CDR3 sequence: CASSGGFVEQFF. The CDR3 coding sequence is TGTGCCAGCAGCGGCGGGTTTGTTGAGCAGTTCTTC.

The gene calls are TRBV14 and TRBJ2-5, with no clear D. The V gene lost 3 bases and the J gene lost 2 bases, with 16 bases spanning the gap. CDR1 SGHDN and CDR2 FVKESK come from the germline V gene. The CDR3 consists of 16 residues. In DNA form, the CDR3 reads TGTGCCAGCAGCCAGAGTGTAACAGTAAGACAAGAGACCCAGTACTTC. Protein sequence: CASSQSVTVRQETQYF.

The genes are TRBV19 and TRBJ2-7; 10 bases map to TRBD1. CDR3 length equals 14 residues. Germline values: CDR1 LNHDA, CDR2 SQIVND (reference sequence). V trimming: 9 bases; J trimming: 5 bases; junction bases outside the gene matches: 10. The CDR3 loop reads CASRRQGAFDEQYF. The CDR3 DNA is TGTGCCAGCCGCCGACAGGGGGCCTTTGACGAGCAGTACTTC.

The J gene is TRBJ1-5, the V gene TRBV23-1, with D possibly matching TRBD1 (6 bases). TRBV23-1 is an open reading frame whose function is uncertain. V was clipped by 8 bases and J by 0 bases, with 11 bases between them. The CDR3 length is 14 residues. This CDR3 reads CASWHRDSNQPQHF. CDR3 sequence (DNA): TGCGCCAGCTGGCACAGGGATAGCAATCAGCCCCAGCATTTT.

V is TRBV19 and J is TRBJ1-2, with 7 bases that match TRBD1. V dropped 2 bases and J dropped 3; count of bases not matched to a gene: 6. This CDR3 comprises 15 residues. The V gene's germline CDR1 is LNHDA and CDR2 SQIVND (reference sequence). CDR3 amino acids: CASSIHRGPHYGYTF. The CDR3 DNA reads TGTGCCAGTAGTATACACAGGGGACCTCACTATGGCTACACCTTC.

The chain couples TRBV7-9 to TRBJ2-7; maybe TRBD1 (6 bases). V was shortened by 5 bases and J by 1 base, with 9 bases between the two germline ends. This CDR3 has 13 amino acids. Looked up from germline, CDR1 is SEHNR and CDR2 is FQNEAQ (reference sequence). This CDR3 reads CASSPDRSYEQYF. CDR3 bases: TGTGCCAGCAGCCCAGACAGGTCCTACGAGCAGTACTTC.

The gene calls are TRBV2 and TRBJ1-3; D call uncertain. The V gene lost 6 bases and the J gene lost 3 bases, with 21 bases spanning the gap. This CDR3 spans 17 amino acids. Germline lookup yields CDR1 SNHLY and CDR2 FYNNEI. CDR3 coding DNA: TGTGCCAGCAGGGCGGGTCAACGAAGTCTGTTTGGAAACACCATATATTTT. Its translation is CASRAGQRSLFGNTIYF.

The chain joins TRBV10-1 to TRBJ2-7; D might be TRBD1 (5 bases). CDR1 is WNHNN, CDR2 SYGVQD, per germline (reference sequence). V was trimmed by 6 bases and J by 6 bases, leaving 12 bases between them. The CDR3 runs 12 residues. The CDR3 spells CASRNWGGEQYF. The CDR3 DNA reads TGCGCCAGCAGAAACTGGGGCGGCGAGCAGTACTTC.

The chain joins TRBV19 to TRBJ2-1; D is undetermined. The CDR3 has 15 residues. V shed 3 bases and J shed 2 bases, with 11 bases lying between them. CDR1 and CDR2 (germline): LNHDA, SQIVND (reference sequence). Written as DNA, the CDR3 is TGTGCCAGTAGTATTGGTAGCCTAACCTACAATGAGCAGTTCTTC. Its protein product is CASSIGSLTYNEQFF.

The chain couples TRBV2 to TRBJ2-2, with D perhaps TRBD2 (5 bases). The germline gives CDR1 SNHLY, CDR2 FYNNEI. The CDR3 length is 15 residues. V was shortened by 7 bases and J by 1 base, with 13 bases between the two germline ends. This CDR3 is CASTGRGRNTGELFF. CDR3 nucleotides: TGTGCCAGCACGGGGAGAGGGAGGAACACCGGGGAGCTGTTTTTT.